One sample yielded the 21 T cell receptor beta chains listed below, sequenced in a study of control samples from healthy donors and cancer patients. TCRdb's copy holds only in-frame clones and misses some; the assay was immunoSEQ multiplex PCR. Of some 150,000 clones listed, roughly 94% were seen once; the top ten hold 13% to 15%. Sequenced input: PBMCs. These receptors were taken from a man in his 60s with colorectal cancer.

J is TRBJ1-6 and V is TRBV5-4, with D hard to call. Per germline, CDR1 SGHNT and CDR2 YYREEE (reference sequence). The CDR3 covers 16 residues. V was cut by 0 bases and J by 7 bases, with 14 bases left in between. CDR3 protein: CASSLVGVSRNSPLHF. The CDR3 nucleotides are TGTGCCAGCAGCTTGGTTGGGGTCTCGCGGAATTCACCCCTCCACTTT.

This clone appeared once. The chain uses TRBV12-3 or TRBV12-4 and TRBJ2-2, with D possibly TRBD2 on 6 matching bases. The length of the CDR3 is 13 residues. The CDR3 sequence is CASKGGNTGELFF. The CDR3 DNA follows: TGTGCAAGTAAGGGAGGGAACACCGGGGAGCTGTTTTTT.

The CDR3 is CASSLYWENRETQYF. The CDR3 DNA reads as TGTGCCAGCAGTTTATATTGGGAGAACAGAGAGACCCAGTACTTC. The genes are TRBV27 and TRBJ2-5; possible D gene TRBD2, 5 bases. This CDR3 contains 15 residues. Germline V gene data show CDR1 as MNHEY and CDR2 as SMNVEV (reference sequence). The V end lost 1 base, the J end lost 4 bases, and 13 bases lay between the germline ends.

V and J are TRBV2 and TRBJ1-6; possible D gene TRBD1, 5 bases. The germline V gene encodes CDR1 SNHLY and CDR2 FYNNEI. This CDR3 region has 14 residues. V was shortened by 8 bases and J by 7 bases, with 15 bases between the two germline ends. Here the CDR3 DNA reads TGTGCCAGCCATGGGGACTCAAAGAATTCACCCCTCCACTTT. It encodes CASHGDSKNSPLHF.

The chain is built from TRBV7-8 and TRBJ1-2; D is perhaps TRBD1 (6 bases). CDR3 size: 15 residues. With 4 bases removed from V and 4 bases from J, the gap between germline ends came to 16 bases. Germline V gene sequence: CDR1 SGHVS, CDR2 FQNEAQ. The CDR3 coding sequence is TGTGCCAGCAGCTCGACCACCGGGACACCCTATGGCTACACCTTC. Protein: CASSSTTGTPYGYTF.

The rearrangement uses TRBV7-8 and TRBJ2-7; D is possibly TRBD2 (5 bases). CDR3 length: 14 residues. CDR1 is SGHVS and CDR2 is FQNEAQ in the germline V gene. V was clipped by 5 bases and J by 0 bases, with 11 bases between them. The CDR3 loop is CASSIIGSSYEQYF. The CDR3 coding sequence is TGTGCCAGCAGCATAATAGGGAGCTCCTACGAGCAGTACTTC.

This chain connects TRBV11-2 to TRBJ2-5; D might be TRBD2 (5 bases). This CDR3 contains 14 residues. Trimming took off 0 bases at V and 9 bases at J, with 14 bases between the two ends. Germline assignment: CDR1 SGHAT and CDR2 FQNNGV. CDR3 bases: TGTGCCAGCAGCTTAGATCTGCTAGCTGAGGCCCAGTACTTC. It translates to CASSLDLLAEAQYF.

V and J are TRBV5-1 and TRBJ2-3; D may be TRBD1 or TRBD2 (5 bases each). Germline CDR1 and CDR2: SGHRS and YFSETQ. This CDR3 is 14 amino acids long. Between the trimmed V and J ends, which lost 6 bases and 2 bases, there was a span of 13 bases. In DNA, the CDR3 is TGCGCCAGCATCCTCAGGGAGTCCACAGATACGCAGTATTTT. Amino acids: CASILRESTDTQYF. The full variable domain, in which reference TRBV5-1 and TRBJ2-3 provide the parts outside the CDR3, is KAGVTQTPRYLIKTRGQQVTLSCSPISGHRSVSWYQQTPGQGLQFLFEYFSETQRNKGNFPGRFSGRQFSNSRSEMNVSTLELGDSALYLCASILRESTDTQYFGPGTRLTVL.

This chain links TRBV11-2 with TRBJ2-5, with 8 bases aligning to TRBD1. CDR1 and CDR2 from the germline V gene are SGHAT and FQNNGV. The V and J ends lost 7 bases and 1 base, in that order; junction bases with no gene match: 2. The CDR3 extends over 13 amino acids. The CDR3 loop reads CASTQGAQETQYF. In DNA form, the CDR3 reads TGTGCCAGCACCCAGGGGGCCCAAGAGACCCAGTACTTC.

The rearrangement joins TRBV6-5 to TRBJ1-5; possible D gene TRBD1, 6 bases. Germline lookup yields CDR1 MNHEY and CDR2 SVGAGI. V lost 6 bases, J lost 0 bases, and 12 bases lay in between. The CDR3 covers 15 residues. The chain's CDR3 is CASSLGQYSNQPQHF. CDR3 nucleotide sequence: TGTGCCAGCAGCCTCGGACAGTATAGCAATCAGCCCCAGCATTTT.

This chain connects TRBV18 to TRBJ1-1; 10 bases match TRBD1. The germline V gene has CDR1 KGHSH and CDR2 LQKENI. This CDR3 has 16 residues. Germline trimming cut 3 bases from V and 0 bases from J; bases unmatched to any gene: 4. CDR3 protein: CASSPLGQGLNTEAFF. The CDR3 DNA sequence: TGTGCCAGCTCACCGCTGGGACAGGGGTTGAACACTGAAGCTTTCTTT.

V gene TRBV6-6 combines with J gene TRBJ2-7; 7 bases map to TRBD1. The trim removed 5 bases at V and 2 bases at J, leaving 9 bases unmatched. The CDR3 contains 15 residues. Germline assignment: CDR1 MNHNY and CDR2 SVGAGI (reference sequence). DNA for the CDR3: TGTGCCAGCAGTCCCCAGCGACAGGGAGCCTACGAGCAGTACTTC. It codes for CASSPQRQGAYEQYF.

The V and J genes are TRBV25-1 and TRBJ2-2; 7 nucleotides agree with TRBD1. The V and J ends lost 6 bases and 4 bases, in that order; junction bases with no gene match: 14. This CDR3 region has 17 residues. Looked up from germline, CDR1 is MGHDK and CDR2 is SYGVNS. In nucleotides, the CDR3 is TGTGCCAGCAGACAAACTTCAACAGGGGTCGGCACCGGGGAGCTGTTTTTT. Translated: CASRQTSTGVGTGELFF.

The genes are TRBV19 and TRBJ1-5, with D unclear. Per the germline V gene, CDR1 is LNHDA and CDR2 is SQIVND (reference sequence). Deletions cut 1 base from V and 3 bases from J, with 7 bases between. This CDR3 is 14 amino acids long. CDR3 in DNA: TGTGCCAGTAGTATAGGCAGCGACAATCAGCCCCAGCATTTT. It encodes CASSIGSDNQPQHF.

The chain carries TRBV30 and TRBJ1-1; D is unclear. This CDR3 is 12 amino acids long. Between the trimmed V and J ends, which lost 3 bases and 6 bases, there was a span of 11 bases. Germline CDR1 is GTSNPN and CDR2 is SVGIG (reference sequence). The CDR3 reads CAWRRAFAEAFF. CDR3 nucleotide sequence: TGTGCCTGGAGGAGGGCCTTCGCTGAAGCTTTCTTT.

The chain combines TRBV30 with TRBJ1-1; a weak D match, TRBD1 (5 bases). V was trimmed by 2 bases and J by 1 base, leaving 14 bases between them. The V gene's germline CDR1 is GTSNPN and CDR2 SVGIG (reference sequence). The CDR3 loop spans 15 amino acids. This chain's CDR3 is CAWSKHTTGNTEAFF. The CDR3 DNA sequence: TGTGCCTGGAGTAAGCATACTACAGGGAACACTGAAGCTTTCTTT.

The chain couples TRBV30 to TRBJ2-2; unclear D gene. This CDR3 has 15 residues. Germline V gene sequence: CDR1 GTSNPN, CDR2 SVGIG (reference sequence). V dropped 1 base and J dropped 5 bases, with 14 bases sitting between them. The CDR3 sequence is CAWSARDYRTGELFF. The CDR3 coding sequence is TGTGCCTGGAGTGCAAGGGATTATAGGACCGGGGAGCTGTTTTTT.

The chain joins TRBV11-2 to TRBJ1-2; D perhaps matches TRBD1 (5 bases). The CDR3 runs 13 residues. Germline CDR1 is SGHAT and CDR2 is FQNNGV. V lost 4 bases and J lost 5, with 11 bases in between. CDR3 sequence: CASSSWGGYGYTF. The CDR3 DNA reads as TGTGCCAGCAGCTCCTGGGGGGGGTATGGCTACACCTTC.

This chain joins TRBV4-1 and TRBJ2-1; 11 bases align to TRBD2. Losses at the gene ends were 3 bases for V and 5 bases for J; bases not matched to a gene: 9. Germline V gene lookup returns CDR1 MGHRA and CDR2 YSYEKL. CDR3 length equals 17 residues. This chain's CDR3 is CASSHQTLAGGNNEQFF. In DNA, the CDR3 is TGCGCCAGCAGCCATCAGACCCTAGCGGGGGGTAACAATGAGCAGTTCTTC.

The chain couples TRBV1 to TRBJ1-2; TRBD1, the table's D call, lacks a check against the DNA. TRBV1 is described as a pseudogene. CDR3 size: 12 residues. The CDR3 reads CTSSPGGGGYTF. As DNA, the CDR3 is TGCACCAGCAGCCCTGGGGGCGGTGGCTACACCTTC.

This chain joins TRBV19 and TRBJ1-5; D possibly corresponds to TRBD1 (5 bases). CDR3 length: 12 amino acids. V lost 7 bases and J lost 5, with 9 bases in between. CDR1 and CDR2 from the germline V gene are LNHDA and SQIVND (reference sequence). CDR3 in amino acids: CASTTGYQPQHF. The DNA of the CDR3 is TGTGCCAGTACTACAGGTTATCAGCCCCAGCATTTT. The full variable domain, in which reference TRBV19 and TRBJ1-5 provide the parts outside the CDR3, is DGGITQSPKYLFRKEGQNVTLSCEQNLNHDAMYWYRQDPGQGLRLIYYSQIVNDFQKGDIAEGYSVSREKKESFPLTVTSAQKNPTAFYLCASTTGYQPQHFGDGTRLSIL.